The 14 T cell receptor beta chains given below trace back to one sample, sequenced in a study of immune heterogeneity within non-small cell lung tumors. The TCR beta CDR3 region underwent multiplex PCR amplification with 32 V and 13 J primers. In TCRdb, the multiplex PCR reads were re-called with MiXCR into one record per CDR3 protein. The sample carries 22,000 or so distinct CDR3 sequences, 28% recorded once. Template came from bulk tumor genomic DNA, at approximately 600 ng per sample. Spaced far apart, several biopsies were taken from each primary tumor during surgery. Untreated, newly diagnosed non-small cell lung cancer patients underwent curative surgery. The specimen was lung tumor tissue. The origin of the receptors is a man aged 35-49 years with non-small cell lung cancer.

This clonotype was detected only a few times. The rearrangement links TRBV5-8 to TRBJ2-3; 16 bases map to TRBD2. J was trimmed by 2 bases and V by 4 bases; bases with no gene match: 4. Germline V CDR1 and CDR2: SGHTS, YDEGEE. This CDR3 region has 17 residues. CDR3 sequence: CASSPGLAGGDTDTQYF. The CDR3 nucleotides read TGTGCCAGCAGCCCGGGACTAGCGGGGGGGGACACAGATACGCAGTATTTT. The whole variable domain, filled in from reference TRBV5-8 and TRBJ2-3, reads EAGVTQSPTHLIKTRGQQATLRCSPISGHTSVYWYQQALGLGLQFLLWYDEGEERNRGNFPPRFSGRQFPNYSSELNVNALELEDSALYLCASSPGLAGGDTDTQYFGPGTRLTVL.

This clonotype has a count of ten or more. J is TRBJ2-1 and V is TRBV12-3 or TRBV12-4, with 8 bases fitting TRBD1. Trimming removed 6 bases from V and 8 bases from J; junction bases left unmatched: 3. There are 12 residues in the CDR3. For the CDR3, the DNA is TGTGCCAGCAGCGTACAGGGGGATGAGCAGTTCTTC. Translating it yields CASSVQGDEQFF.

This clonotype was detected only a few times. The V and J genes are TRBV4-1 and TRBJ2-6; no clear D. Trimming shortened V by 5 bases and J by 1 base, and 18 bases separated the two germline ends. Germline CDR1 MGHRA, CDR2 YSYEKL. The CDR3 has 18 amino acids. The CDR3: CASSSRTAGVSGANVLTF. DNA of the CDR3: TGCGCCAGCAGCTCCAGGACGGCCGGAGTATCTGGGGCCAACGTCCTGACTTTC.

In its sample, this clonotype was seen a few times. This rearrangement joins TRBV12-3 or TRBV12-4 to TRBJ1-5; 10 bases are shared with TRBD1. V shed 5 bases and J 5 bases; nucleotides not matched to a gene: 6. The length of the CDR3 is 15 residues. The CDR3 is CASSNRDRGHQPQHF. In DNA form, the CDR3 reads TGTGCCAGCAGTAACCGGGACAGGGGCCATCAGCCCCAGCATTTT.

This clonotype turned up a few times. V and J are TRBV7-9 and TRBJ1-1; the D gene is possibly TRBD1 (6 bases). The CDR3 is 16 amino acids. Per the germline V gene, CDR1 is SEHNR and CDR2 is FQNEAQ (reference sequence). V lost 2 bases, J lost 2 bases, and 15 bases lay in between. The DNA for the CDR3 is TGTGCCAGCAGCTTACTTGTGCCAGGGGACAACACTGAAGCTTTCTTT. Its translation: CASSLLVPGDNTEAFF.

The sample holds many counts of this clonotype. V is TRBV7-2 and J is TRBJ1-5; D is undetermined. Trimming pared 2 bases from V and 0 bases from J, leaving 11 bases between. Germline CDR1 and CDR2: SGHTA and FQGNSA. The CDR3 runs 16 residues. CDR3 sequence reads: CASSLSRLNSNQPQHF. The DNA of the CDR3 is TGTGCCAGCAGCTTATCTCGGCTGAATAGCAATCAGCCCCAGCATTTT.

This clonotype was counted ten times or more. The rearrangement joins TRBV12-3 or TRBV12-4 to TRBJ1-5; the D gene is possibly TRBD1 (6 bases). V lost 5 bases, J lost 3 bases, and 14 bases lay in between. CDR3 length equals 15 residues. The CDR3 DNA reads TGTGCCAGCAGTCCAGGGGTGGGGGTCAATCAGCCCCAGCATTTT. This sequence encodes CASSPGVGVNQPQHF.

Sample share makes this clonotype medium-sized. The chain joins TRBV7-2 to TRBJ2-7; TRBD2 aligns across 10 bases. This CDR3 region has 16 residues. CDR1 SGHTA and CDR2 FQGNSA come from the germline V gene. V shed 5 bases, J shed 5 bases, and the junction held 12 bases outside the gene matches. The CDR3 DNA is TGTGCCAGCAGCCCTAGGACTAGCGGCGTGTCAGACGAGCAGTACTTC. Amino acid sequence: CASSPRTSGVSDEQYF.

DNA for the CDR3: TGTGCCAGCAGCTTATGCTGGGGTTACGACTCTGGCTACACCTTC. Translating it yields CASSLCWGYDSGYTF. The chain joins TRBV7-2 to TRBJ1-2; D is uncertain. CDR1 and CDR2 (germline): SGHTA, FQGNSA. Trimming took off 2 bases at V and 7 bases at J, with 17 bases between the two ends. The CDR3 is 15 amino acids.

This clonotype was observed a few times. The genes are TRBV6-2 or TRBV6-3 and TRBJ1-1; 11 bases match TRBD1. CDR1 is MNHEY and CDR2 is SVGEGT in the germline V gene. The junction had 10 bases not matched to a gene; V was cut back by 8 bases and J by 11 bases. The CDR3 is made up of 13 amino acids. CDR3 bases: TGTGCCAGCGCCCCGGGACAGGGGGGACGGGCTTTCTTT. It is translated as CASAPGQGGRAFF.

The rearrangement uses TRBV4-1 and TRBJ2-7; TRBD2 matches at 8 bases. Losses at the gene ends were 1 base for V and 6 bases for J; bases not matched to a gene: 17. This CDR3 is built from 18 residues. The germline gives CDR1 MGHRA, CDR2 YSYEKL. CDR3 sequence reads: CASSQVNLVGLGFLEQYF. The CDR3 bases are TGCGCCAGCAGCCAAGTGAATCTTGTGGGACTAGGTTTCCTCGAGCAGTACTTC.

The chain couples TRBV3-1 to TRBJ2-1, with 8 bases identical to TRBD2. Germline CDR1 and CDR2: LGHDT and YNNKEL (reference sequence). The junction had 1 base not matched to a gene; V was cut back by 3 bases and J by 9 bases. The CDR3 sequence is 12 residues long. The CDR3 loop reads CASSHLAGEQFF. In DNA form, the CDR3 reads TGTGCCAGCAGCCACCTAGCGGGTGAGCAGTTCTTC.

This clonotype was seen many times. The J gene is TRBJ2-1, the V gene TRBV27; weak D call: TRBD2 (5 bases). The germline CDR1 and CDR2 sequences are MNHEY and SMNVEV (reference sequence). V lost 6 bases to trimming and J lost 9 bases, with 12 bases between them. The CDR3 extends over 12 amino acids. The CDR3: CASSPLDSEQFF. The CDR3 nucleotides read TGTGCCAGCAGCCCCCTGGACTCTGAGCAGTTCTTC.

The table lists this clonotype with a count of one. A much more abundant neighbour one base away suggests this may be a read error. This chain joins TRBV3-1 and TRBJ2-7; 9 bases align to TRBD1. The CDR3 runs to 14 residues. Germline CDR1 is LGHDT and CDR2 is YNNKEL (reference sequence). This CDR3 reads CASSQPGTGHEHYF. In DNA form, the CDR3 reads TGTGCCAGCAGCCAACCCGGGACAGGGCACGAGCATTACTTC.